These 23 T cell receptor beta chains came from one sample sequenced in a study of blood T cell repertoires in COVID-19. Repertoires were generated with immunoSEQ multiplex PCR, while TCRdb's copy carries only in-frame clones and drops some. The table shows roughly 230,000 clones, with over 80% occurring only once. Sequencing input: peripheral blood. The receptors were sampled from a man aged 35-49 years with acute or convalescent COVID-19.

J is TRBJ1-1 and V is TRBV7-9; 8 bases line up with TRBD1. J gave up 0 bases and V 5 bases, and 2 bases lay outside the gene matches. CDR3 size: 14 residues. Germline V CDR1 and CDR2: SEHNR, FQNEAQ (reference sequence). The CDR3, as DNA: TGTGCCAGCAGCCAGGGGGCCATGAACACTGAAGCTTTCTTT. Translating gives CASSQGAMNTEAFF.

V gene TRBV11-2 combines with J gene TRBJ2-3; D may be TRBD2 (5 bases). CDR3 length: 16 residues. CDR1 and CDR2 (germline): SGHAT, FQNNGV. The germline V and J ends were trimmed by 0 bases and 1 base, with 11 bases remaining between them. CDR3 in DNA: TGTGCCAGCAGCTTAGAGGTTGGGAGAGGCACAGATACGCAGTATTTT. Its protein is CASSLEVGRGTDTQYF.

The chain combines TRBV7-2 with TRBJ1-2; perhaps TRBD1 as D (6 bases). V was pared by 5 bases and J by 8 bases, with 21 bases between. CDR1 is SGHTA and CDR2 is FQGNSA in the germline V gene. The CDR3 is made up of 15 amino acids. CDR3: CASSKETTGFEGYTF. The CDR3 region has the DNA TGTGCCAGCAGCAAAGAAACCACAGGGTTTGAGGGCTACACCTTC.

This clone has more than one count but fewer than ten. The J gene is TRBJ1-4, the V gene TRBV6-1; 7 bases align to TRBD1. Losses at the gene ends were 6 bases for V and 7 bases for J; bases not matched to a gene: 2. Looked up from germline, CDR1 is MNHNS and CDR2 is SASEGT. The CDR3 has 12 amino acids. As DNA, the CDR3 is TGTGCCAGCAGCTCAGGGGGTGAAAAACTGTTTTTT. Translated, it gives CASSSGGEKLFF.

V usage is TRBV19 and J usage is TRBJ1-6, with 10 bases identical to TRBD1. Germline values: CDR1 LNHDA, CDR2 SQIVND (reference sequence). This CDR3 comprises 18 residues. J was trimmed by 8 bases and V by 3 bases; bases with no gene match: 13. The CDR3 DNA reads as TGTGCCAGTAGTATCGGACAGGGGGTAAACTCCGGTTATTCACCCCTCCACTTT. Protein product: CASSIGQGVNSGYSPLHF.

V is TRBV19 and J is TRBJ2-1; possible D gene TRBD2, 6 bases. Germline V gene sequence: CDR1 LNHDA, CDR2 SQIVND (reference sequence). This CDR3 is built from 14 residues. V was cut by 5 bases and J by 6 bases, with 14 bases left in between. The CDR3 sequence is CASSFAGSVNEQFF. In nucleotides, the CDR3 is TGTGCCAGTAGTTTCGCGGGATCGGTCAATGAGCAGTTCTTC.

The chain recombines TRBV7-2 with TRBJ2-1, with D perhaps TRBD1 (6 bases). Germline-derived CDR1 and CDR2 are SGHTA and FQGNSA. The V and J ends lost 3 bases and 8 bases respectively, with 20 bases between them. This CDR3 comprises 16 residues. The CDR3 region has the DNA TGTGCCAGCAGCTTTATTCCGGTAACAGGGACACATGAGCAGTTCTTC. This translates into CASSFIPVTGTHEQFF.

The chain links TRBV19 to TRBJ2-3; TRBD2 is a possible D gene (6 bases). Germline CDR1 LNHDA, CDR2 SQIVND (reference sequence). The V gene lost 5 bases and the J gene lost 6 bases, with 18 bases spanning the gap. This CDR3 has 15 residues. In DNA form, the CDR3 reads TGTGCCAGTAGTCTCGGGACTCTTGAGGCCGATACGCAGTATTTT. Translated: CASSLGTLEADTQYF.

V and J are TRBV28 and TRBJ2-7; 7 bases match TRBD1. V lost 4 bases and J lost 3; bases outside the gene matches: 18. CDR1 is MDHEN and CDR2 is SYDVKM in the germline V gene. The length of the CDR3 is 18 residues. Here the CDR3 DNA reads TGTGCCAGCAGTTCCCTTGAGACTGACAGGGCAGTTGACTACGAGCAGTACTTC. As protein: CASSSLETDRAVDYEQYF.

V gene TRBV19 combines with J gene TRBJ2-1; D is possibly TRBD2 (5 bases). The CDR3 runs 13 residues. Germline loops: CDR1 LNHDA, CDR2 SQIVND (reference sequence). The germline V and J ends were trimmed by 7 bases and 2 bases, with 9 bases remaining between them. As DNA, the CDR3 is TGTGCCAGTACCGAGCGGACCTACAATGAGCAGTTCTTC. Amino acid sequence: CASTERTYNEQFF.

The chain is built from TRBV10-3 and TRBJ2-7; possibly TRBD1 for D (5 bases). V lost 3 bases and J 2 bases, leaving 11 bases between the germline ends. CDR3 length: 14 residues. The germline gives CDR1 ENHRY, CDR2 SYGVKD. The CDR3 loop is CAISDLTVAYEQYF. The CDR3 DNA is TGTGCCATCAGTGATCTGACAGTAGCCTACGAGCAGTACTTC.

This CDR3 is CASSIDWRNEAFF. DNA for the CDR3: TGTGCCAGTAGTATAGATTGGCGGAATGAAGCTTTCTTT. The chain links TRBV19 to TRBJ1-1, with D unresolved. This CDR3 spans 13 amino acids. The ends were cut back, 0 bases at V and 7 bases at J, with 9 bases in the middle. CDR1 LNHDA and CDR2 SQIVND come from the germline V gene (reference sequence).

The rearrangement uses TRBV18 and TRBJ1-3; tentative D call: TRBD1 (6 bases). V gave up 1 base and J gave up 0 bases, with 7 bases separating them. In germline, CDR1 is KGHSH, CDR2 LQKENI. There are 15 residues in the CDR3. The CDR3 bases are TGTGCCAGCTCACCACAGGACAGCTCTGGAAACACCATATATTTT. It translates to CASSPQDSSGNTIYF.

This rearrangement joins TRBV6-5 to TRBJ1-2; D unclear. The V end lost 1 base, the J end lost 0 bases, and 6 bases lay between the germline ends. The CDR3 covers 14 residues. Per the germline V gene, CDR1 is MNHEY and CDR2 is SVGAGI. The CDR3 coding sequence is TGTGCCAGCAGTTACTTATCGTCTAACTATGGCTACACCTTC. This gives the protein CASSYLSSNYGYTF.

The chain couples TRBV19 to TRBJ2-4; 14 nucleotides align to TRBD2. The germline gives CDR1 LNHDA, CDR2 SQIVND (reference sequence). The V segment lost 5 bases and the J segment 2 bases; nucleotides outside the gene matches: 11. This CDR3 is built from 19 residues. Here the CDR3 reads CASSAIGLAGGPTKNIQYF. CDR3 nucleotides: TGTGCCAGTAGTGCAATAGGACTAGCGGGAGGACCGACCAAAAACATTCAGTACTTC.

The CDR3 nucleotides read TGTGCCAGTAGTATAGATCGGGCCACCGCGTTGAGGGCTGAAGCTTTCTTT. Amino acid sequence: CASSIDRATALRAEAFF. V usage is TRBV19 and J usage is TRBJ1-1, with D unclear. Germline values: CDR1 LNHDA, CDR2 SQIVND (reference sequence). V was pared by 0 bases and J by 6 bases, with 20 bases between. The CDR3 runs 17 residues.

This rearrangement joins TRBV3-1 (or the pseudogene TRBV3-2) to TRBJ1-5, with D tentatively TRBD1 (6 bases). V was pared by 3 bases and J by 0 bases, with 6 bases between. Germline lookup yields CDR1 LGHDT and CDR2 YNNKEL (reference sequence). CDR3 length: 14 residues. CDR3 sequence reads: CASSQDSSNQPQHF. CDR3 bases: TGTGCCAGCAGCCAGGACAGTAGCAATCAGCCCCAGCATTTT.

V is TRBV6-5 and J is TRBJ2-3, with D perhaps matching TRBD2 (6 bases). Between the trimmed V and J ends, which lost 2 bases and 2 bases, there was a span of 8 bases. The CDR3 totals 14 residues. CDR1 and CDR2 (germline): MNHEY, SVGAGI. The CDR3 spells CASSYQRVTDTQYF. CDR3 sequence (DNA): TGTGCCAGCAGTTACCAGCGGGTCACAGATACGCAGTATTTT.

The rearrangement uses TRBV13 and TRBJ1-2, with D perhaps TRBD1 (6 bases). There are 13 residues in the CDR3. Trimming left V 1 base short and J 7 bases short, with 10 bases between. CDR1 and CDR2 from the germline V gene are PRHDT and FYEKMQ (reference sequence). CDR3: CASSLVRGGGYTF. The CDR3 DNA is TGTGCCAGCAGCTTAGTCAGGGGTGGTGGCTACACCTTC.

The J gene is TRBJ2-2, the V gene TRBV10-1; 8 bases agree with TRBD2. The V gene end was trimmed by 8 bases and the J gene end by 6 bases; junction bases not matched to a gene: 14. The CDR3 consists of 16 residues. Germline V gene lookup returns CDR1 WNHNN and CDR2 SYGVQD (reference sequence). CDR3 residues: CASGEYPGLVAGELFF. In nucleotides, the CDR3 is TGCGCCAGCGGAGAATATCCGGGACTAGTGGCCGGGGAGCTGTTTTTT.

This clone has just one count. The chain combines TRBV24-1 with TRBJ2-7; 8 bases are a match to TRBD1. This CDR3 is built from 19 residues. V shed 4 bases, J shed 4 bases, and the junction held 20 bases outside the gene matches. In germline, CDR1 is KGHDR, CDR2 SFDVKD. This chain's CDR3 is CATSDLADQDRVEGYEQYF. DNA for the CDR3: TGTGCCACCAGTGACCTAGCCGACCAGGACAGGGTGGAGGGGTACGAGCAGTACTTC.

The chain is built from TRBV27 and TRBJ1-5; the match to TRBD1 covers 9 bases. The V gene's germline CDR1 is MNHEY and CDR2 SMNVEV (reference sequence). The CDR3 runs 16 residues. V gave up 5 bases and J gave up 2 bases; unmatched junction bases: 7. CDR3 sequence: CASSQNRGQGNQPQHF. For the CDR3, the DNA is TGTGCCAGCAGTCAAAACAGGGGGCAAGGCAATCAGCCCCAGCATTTT.

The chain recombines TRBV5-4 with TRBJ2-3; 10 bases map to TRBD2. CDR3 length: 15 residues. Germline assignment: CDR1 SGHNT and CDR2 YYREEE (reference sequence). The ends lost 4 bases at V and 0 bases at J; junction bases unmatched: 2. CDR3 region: CASSPAGGSTDTQYF. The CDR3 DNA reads TGTGCCAGCAGCCCAGCGGGAGGGAGCACAGATACGCAGTATTTT. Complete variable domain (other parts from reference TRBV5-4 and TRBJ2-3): ETGVTQSPTHLIKTRGQQVTLRCSSQSGHNTVSWYQQALGQGPQFIFQYYREEENGRGNFPPRFSGLQFPNYSSELNVNALELDDSALYLCASSPAGGSTDTQYFGPGTRLTVL.